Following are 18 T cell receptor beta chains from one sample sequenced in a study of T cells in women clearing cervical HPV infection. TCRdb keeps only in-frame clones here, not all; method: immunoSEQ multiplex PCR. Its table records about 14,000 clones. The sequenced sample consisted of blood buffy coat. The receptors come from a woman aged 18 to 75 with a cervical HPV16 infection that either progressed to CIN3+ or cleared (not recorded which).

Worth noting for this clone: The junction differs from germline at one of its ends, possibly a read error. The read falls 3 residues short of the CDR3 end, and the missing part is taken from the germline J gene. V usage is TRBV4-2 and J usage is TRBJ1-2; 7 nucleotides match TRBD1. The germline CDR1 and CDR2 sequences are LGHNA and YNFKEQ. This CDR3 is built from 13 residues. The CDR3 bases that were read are TGCGCCAGCAGCCAAGATACAGGGGAAGGC. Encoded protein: CASSQDTGEG. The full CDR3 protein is CASSQDTGEGYTF.

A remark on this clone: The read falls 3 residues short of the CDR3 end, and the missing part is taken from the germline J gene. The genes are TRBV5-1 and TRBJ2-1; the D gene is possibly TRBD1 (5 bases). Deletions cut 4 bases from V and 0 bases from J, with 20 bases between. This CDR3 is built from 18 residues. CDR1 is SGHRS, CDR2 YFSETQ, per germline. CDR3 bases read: TGCGCCAGCAGCGATAGGACATATGGTTGGAGCTCCTACAATGAG. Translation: CASSDRTYGWSSYNE. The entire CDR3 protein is CASSDRTYGWSSYNEQFF.

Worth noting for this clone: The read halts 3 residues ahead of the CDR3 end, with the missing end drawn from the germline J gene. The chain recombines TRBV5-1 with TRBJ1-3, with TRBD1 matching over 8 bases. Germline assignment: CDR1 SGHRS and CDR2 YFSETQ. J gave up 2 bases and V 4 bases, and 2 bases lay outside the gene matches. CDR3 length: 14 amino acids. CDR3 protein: CASSKGQAGNTIYF. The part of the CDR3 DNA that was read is TGCGCCAGCAGCAAGGGACAGGCTGGAAACACC.

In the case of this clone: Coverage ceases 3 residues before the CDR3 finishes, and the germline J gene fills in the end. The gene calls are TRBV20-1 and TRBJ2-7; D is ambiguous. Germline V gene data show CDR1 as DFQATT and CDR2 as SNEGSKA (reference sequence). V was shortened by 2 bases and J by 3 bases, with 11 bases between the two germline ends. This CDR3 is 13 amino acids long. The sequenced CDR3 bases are TGCAGTGCTAGAAGCACAGCAAACTACGAG. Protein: CSARSTANYE. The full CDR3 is CSARSTANYEQYF.

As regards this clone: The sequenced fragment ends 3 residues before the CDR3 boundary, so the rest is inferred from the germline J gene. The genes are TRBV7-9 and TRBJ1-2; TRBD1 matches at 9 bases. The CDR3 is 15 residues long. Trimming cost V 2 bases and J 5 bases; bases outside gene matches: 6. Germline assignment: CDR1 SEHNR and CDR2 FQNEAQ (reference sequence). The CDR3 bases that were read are TGTGCCAGCAGCTTAAACCTTGGACAGGGGTATGGC. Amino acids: CASSLNLGQGYG. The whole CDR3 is CASSLNLGQGYGYTF.

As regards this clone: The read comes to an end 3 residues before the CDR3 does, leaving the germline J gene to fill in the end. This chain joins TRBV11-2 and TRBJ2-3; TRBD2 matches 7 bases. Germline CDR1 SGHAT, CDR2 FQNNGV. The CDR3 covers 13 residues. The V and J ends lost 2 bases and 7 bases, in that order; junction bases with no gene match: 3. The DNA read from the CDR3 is TGTGCCAGCAGCTTACGACTAGCATATACG. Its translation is CASSLRLAYT. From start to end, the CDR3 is CASSLRLAYTQYF.

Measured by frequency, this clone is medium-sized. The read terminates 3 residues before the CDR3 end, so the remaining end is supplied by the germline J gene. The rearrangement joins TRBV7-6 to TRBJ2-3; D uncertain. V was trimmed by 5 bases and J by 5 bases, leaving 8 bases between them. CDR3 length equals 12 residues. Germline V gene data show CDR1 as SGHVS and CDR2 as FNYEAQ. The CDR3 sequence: CASSPTGDTQYF. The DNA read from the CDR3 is TGTGCCAGCAGCCCGACTGGAGATACG.

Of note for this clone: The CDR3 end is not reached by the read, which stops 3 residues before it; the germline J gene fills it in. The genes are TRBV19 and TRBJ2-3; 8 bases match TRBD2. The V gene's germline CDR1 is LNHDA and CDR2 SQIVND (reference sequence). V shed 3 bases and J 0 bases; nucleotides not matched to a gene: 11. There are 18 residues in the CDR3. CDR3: CASSIKTSVEWSTDTQYF. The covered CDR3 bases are TGTGCCAGTAGTATCAAGACTAGCGTCGAGTGGAGCACAGATACG.

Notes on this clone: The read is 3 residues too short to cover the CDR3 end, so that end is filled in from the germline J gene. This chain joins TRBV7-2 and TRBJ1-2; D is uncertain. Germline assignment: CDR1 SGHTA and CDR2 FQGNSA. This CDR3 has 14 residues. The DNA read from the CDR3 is TGTGCCAGCAGCCTTAGCGTGCCCACAGATACC. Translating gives CASSLSVPTDT. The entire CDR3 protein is CASSLSVPTDTYTF.

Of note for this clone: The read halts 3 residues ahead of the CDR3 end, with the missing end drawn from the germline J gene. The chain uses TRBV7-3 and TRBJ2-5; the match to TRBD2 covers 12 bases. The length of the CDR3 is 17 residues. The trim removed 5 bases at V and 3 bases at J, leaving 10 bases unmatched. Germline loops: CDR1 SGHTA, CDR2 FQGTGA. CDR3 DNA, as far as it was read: TGTGCCAGCAGCGAATGGGCTAGCGGGAGGGATAAAGAGACC. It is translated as CASSEWASGRDKET. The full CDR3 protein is CASSEWASGRDKETQYF.

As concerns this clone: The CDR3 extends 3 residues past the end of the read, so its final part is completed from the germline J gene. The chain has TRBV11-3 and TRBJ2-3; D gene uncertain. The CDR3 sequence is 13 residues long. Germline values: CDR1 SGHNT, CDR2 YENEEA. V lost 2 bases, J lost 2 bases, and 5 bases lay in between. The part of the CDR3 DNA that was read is TGTGCCAGCAGCTTAAGGTACACAGATACG. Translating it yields CASSLRYTDT. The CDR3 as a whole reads CASSLRYTDTQYF.

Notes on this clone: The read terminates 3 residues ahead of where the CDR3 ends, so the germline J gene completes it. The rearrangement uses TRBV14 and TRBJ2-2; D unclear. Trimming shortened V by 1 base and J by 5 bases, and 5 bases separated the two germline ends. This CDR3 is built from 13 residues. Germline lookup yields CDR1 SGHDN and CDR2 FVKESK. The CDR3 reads CASSQVVTGELFF. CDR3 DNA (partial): TGTGCCAGCAGCCAAGTCGTGACCGGGGAG.

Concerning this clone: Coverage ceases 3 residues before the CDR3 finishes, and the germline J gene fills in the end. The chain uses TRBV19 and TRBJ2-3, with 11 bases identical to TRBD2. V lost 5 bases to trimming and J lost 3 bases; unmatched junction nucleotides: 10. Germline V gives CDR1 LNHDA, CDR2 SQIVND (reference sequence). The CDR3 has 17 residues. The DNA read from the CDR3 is TGTGCCAGTAGTGGTTCTAGCGGGGGGTATGAAACAGATACG. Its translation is CASSGSSGGYETDT. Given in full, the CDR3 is CASSGSSGGYETDTQYF.

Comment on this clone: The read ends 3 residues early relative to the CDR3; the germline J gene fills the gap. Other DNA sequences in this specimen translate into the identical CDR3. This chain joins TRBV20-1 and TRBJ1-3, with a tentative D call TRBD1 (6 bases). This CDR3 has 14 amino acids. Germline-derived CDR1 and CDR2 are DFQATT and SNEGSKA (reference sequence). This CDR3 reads CSARGRGIGVPIYF. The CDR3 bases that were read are TGCAGTGCTAGAGGGAGGGGGATCGGAGTCCCC.

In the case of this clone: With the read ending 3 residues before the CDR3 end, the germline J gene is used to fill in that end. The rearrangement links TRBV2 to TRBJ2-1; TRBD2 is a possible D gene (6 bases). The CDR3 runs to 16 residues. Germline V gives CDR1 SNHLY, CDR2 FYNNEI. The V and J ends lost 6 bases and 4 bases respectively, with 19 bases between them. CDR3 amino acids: CASRLFSRGSYNEQFF. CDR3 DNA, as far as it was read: TGTGCCAGCAGGCTCTTTTCGCGGGGAAGTTACAATGAG.

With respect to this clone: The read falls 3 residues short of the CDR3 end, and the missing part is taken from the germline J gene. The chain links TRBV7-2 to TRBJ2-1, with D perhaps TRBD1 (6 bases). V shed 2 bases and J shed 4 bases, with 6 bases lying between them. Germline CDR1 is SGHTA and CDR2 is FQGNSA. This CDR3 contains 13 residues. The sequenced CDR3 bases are TGTGCCAGCAGCTTACAGGGGTACAATGAG. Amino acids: CASSLQGYNE. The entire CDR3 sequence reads CASSLQGYNEQFF.

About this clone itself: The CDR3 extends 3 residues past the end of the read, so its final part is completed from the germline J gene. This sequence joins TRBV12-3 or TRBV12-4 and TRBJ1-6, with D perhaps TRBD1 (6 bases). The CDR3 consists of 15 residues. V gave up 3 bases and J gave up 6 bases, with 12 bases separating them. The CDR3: CASSFRDTFNSPLHF. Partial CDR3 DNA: TGTGCCAGCAGTTTCAGGGACACATTTAATTCACCC.

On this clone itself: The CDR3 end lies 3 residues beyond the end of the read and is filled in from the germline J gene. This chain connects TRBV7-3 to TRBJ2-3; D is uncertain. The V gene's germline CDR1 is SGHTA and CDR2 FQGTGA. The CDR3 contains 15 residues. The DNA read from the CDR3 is TGTGCCAGCAGCTTAAGTTCGTACAGACAAGAGACG. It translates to CASSLSSYRQET. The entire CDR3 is CASSLSSYRQETQYF.